This T cell receptor beta chain originates from a study of blood T cell repertoires in COVID-19. Study as a whole: From T cells, B-cell-depleted T cells, or PBMCs came the material, which was cDNA or gDNA.

Measured with immunoSEQ multiplex PCR; TCRdb has only the in-frame clones, and not every one. The table shows under 350,000 clones, with approximately 86% occurring only once. The CDR3 loop spans 16 amino acids. Trimming pared 7 bases from V and 0 bases from J, leaving 13 bases between. Per the germline V gene, CDR1 is SEHNR and CDR2 is FQNEAQ (reference sequence). The sequence was collected from a woman between 40 and 55 years old with acute COVID-19. The sequenced sample consisted of PBMCs or T cells enriched from blood (not recorded which). The chain uses TRBV7-9 and TRBJ2-6; D uncertain. The CDR3 loop reads CASTILSPSGANVLTF. Written as DNA, the CDR3 is TGTGCCAGCACCATCCTTTCTCCCTCTGGGGCCAACGTCCTGACTTTC.